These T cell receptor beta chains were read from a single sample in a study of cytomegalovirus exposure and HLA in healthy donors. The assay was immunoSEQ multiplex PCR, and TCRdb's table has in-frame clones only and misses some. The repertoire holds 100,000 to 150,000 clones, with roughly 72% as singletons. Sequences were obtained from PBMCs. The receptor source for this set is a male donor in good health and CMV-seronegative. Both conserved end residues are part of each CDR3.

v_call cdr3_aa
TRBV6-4 CASSDPRDITYEQYF
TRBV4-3 CASSQDSSYEQYF
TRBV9 CASSVLDYTQYF
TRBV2 CASSERLAGGIQETQYF
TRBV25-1 CASSDGTGAYEQYF
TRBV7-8 CASSLNRRDYNEQFF
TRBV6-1 CASSEGGWAGRVTRHQETQYF
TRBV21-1 CASSKALWASGGTEAFF
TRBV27 CASSWDSGTYEQYF
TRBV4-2 CASSPRAGQTYEQYF
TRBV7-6 CASSSGGGLKYEQYF
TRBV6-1 CASRSPGTQYF
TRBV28 CASSLWAGSGNTIYF
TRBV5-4 CASSLSSPSTTGELFF
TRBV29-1 CSVAGWDTRSYQETQYF
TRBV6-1 CASSGTGGSGNTIYF
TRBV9 CASSVDWNTGELFF
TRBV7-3 CASSLSPKETQYF
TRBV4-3 CASSQGQGRAYEQYF
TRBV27 CASSIIQGMVGELFF
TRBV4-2 CASSIQDSGSYEQYF
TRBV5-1 CASSTSRRGGRDEKLFF
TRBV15 CATSREGRNNQPQHF
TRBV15 CATSSGDRGGIKTEAFF
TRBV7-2 CASSFQGRSSGNTIYF
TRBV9 CASSGGDFTLADTQYF
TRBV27 CASSLVSRGDYGYTF
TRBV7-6 CASSLGNGGQPQHF
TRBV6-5 CASSGTGWSSYEQYF
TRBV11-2 CASSEGQTLLNEKLFF
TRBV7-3 CASSRTGGNTEAFF
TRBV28 CASSDLAGVNTGELFF
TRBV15 CATSRDGPGMGYEQYF
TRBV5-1 CASSSTGLAGNTIYF
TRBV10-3 CAISGNRAGGYEQYF
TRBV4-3 CASSQGYQRDYEQYF
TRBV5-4 CASSFQAYEQYF
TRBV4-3 CASSQDGQGPDTQYF
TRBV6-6 CASSLDSGRFDNEQFF
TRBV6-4 CASRVRDRGNEQFF
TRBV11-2 CASSQRGSGKGYTF
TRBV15 CATSTGRGGTYEQYF
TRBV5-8 CASSTGEKISNQPQHF
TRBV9 CASSVASDRGEGYTF
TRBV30 CAWSGGLQETQYF
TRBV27 CASSPVTGYTDTQYF
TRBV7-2 CASSLVSGVPREQYF
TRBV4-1 CASSQSETTSTDTQYF
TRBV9 CASSSGTTYNEQFF
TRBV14 CASSQGTGSNEQFF
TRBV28 CASSSASPWASGRPPSGDEQYF
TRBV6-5 CATNGAPGGRTEAFF
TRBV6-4 CASSVGGRGSDTQYF
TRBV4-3 CASSQDTRVRYGYTF
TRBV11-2 CASSIGGRWDTEAFF
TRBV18 CASSPPPAGGEQFF